This is a list of T cell receptor beta chains from one sample in a study of T-cell memory formation after mild COVID-19. TCRdb called the 5' RACE reads again in MiXCR, with one record for every CDR3 protein. The sample carries roughly 480,000 distinct CDR3 sequences, around a quarter recorded once. The sample taken for sequencing was PBMCs or a T cell subset sorted from them (not recorded which). These receptor sequences come from an adult woman who had mild COVID-19 (a few samples of this study predate the infection). Cell type and time point are not known. Both conserved end residues are part of each CDR3. A D gene is named only where the DNA matches it firmly. The size of a clone is reported for some rows only, either as once, few or many, or as a class for expanded clones.

J: TRBJ2-5
D: NA
size: few
V: TRBV12-3/TRBV12-4
CDR3: CASSFGRRQETQYF
DNA: TGTGCCAGCAGTTTCGGGCGTCGACAAGAGACCCAGTACTTC

J: TRBJ2-3
D: TRBD2
size: NA
V: TRBV6-6
CDR3: CASSRSGGGDTQYF
DNA: TGTGCCAGCAGTCGTAGCGGGGGTGGGGATACGCAGTATTTT

J: TRBJ2-7
D: NA
size: few
V: TRBV5-1
CDR3: CASSLELGAYEQYF
DNA: TGCGCCAGCAGCTTGGAGCTCGGGGCCTACGAGCAGTACTTC

J: TRBJ2-5
D: NA
size: NA
V: TRBV29-1
CDR3: CSAEGGRGETQYF
DNA: TGCAGCGCAGAGGGGGGAAGAGGAGAGACCCAGTACTTC

J: TRBJ2-2
D: TRBD1
size: few
V: TRBV4-1
CDR3: CASSLSTGLGGELFF
DNA: TGCGCCAGCAGTCTCTCGACAGGGTTGGGCGGGGAGCTGTTTTTT

J: TRBJ1-1
D: TRBD1
size: few
V: TRBV9
CDR3: CASGEKQGRDTEAFF
DNA: TGTGCCAGCGGTGAAAAACAGGGGAGGGACACTGAAGCTTTCTTT

J: TRBJ2-7
D: NA
size: NA
V: TRBV28
CDR3: CASTTGTETYEQYF
DNA: TGTGCCAGCACCACCGGGACTGAAACTTACGAGCAGTACTTC

J: TRBJ2-7
D: TRBD1
size: many
V: TRBV5-1
CDR3: CASSSGTGGYEQYF
DNA: TGTGCCAGCAGCTCCGGGACAGGGGGCTACGAGCAGTACTTC

J: TRBJ2-5
D: TRBD2
size: few
V: TRBV24-1
CDR3: CATSEPGLASETQYF
DNA: TGTGCCACCAGTGAACCGGGACTAGCCAGCGAGACCCAGTACTTC

J: TRBJ2-7
D: TRBD1
size: few
V: TRBV20-1
CDR3: CSAWDREYDYEQYF
DNA: TGCAGTGCCTGGGACAGGGAATACGACTACGAGCAGTACTTC

J: TRBJ2-3
D: NA
size: NA
V: TRBV13
CDR3: CASSLRQESTDTQYF
DNA: TGTGCCAGCAGCTTAAGGCAGGAGAGCACAGATACGCAGTATTTT

J: TRBJ2-1
D: TRBD2
size: NA
V: TRBV4-1
CDR3: CASSQTGGASYNEQFF
DNA: TGCGCCAGCAGCCAAACCGGGGGGGCCTCCTACAATGAGCAGTTCTTC

J: TRBJ1-6
D: NA
size: NA
V: TRBV20-1
CDR3: CSAIQGRSNNSPLHF
DNA: TGCAGTGCTATACAGGGAAGATCGAATAATTCACCCCTCCACTTT

J: TRBJ2-7
D: NA
size: few
V: TRBV29-1
CDR3: CSVGIVNRPYEQYF
DNA: TGCAGCGTTGGGATAGTGAACAGGCCCTACGAGCAGTACTTC

J: TRBJ1-1
D: TRBD1
size: NA
V: TRBV20-1
CDR3: CSAPQGTANTEAFF
DNA: TGCAGTGCTCCTCAAGGGACAGCGAACACTGAAGCTTTCTTT

J: TRBJ2-1
D: TRBD2
size: few
V: TRBV3-1
CDR3: CASSRASGGVGEQFF
DNA: TGTGCCAGCAGCCGCGCTAGCGGGGGGGTCGGTGAGCAGTTCTTC

J: TRBJ2-4
D: NA
size: few
V: TRBV5-6
CDR3: CASSLALRRADIQYF
DNA: TGTGCCAGCAGCTTGGCCCTGCGTAGGGCCGACATTCAGTACTTC

J: TRBJ1-2
D: NA
size: NA
V: TRBV12-3/TRBV12-4
CDR3: CASSFTGSLSYGYTF
DNA: TGTGCCAGCAGTTTCACAGGATCCCTGAGCTATGGCTACACCTTC

J: TRBJ2-7
D: TRBD2
size: few
V: TRBV20-1
CDR3: CSMLAGESYEQYF
DNA: TGCAGCATGCTAGCGGGGGAATCCTACGAGCAGTACTTC

J: TRBJ2-4
D: TRBD2
size: few
V: TRBV19
CDR3: CASSIDNLAGGGENIQYF
DNA: TGTGCCAGTAGTATAGATAATCTAGCGGGGGGCGGTGAAAACATTCAGTACTTC

J: TRBJ1-3
D: NA
size: NA
V: TRBV10-3
CDR3: CAISESTGNTIYF
DNA: TGTGCCATCAGTGAGTCAACCGGAAACACCATATATTTT

J: TRBJ2-1
D: TRBD2
size: NA
V: TRBV12-3/TRBV12-4
CDR3: CASSPVVAGVNEQFF
DNA: TGTGCCAGCAGTCCGGTGGTAGCGGGAGTCAATGAGCAGTTCTTC

J: TRBJ2-1
D: TRBD2
size: few
V: TRBV12-3/TRBV12-4
CDR3: CASSMSGTSYNEQFF
DNA: TGTGCCAGCAGCATGAGCGGGACCAGTTACAATGAGCAGTTCTTC

J: TRBJ1-1
D: NA
size: NA
V: TRBV5-1
CDR3: CASSLAGDVTEAFF
DNA: TGCGCCAGCAGCTTGGCAGGGGACGTCACTGAAGCTTTCTTT

J: TRBJ2-5
D: NA
size: NA
V: TRBV4-1
CDR3: CASSQDLGQETQYF
DNA: TGCGCCAGCAGCCAAGATCTGGGCCAAGAGACCCAGTACTTC

J: TRBJ1-1
D: NA
size: NA
V: TRBV6-5
CDR3: CASSYGGTGREYAEAFF
DNA: TGTGCCAGCAGTTACGGGGGAACAGGGAGGGAATACGCTGAAGCTTTCTTT

J: TRBJ2-4
D: NA
size: NA
V: TRBV5-1
CDR3: CASSYGGENIQYF
DNA: TGCGCCAGCAGTTACGGGGGAGAAAACATTCAGTACTTC

J: TRBJ2-2
D: TRBD2
size: few
V: TRBV7-2
CDR3: CASSLLSGSSGELFF
DNA: TGTGCCAGCAGCCTGCTAAGCGGGAGTTCTGGGGAGCTGTTTTTT

J: TRBJ2-7
D: NA
size: NA
V: TRBV9
CDR3: CASSSDSAYEQYF
DNA: TGTGCCAGCAGCTCTGACTCCGCGTACGAGCAGTACTTC